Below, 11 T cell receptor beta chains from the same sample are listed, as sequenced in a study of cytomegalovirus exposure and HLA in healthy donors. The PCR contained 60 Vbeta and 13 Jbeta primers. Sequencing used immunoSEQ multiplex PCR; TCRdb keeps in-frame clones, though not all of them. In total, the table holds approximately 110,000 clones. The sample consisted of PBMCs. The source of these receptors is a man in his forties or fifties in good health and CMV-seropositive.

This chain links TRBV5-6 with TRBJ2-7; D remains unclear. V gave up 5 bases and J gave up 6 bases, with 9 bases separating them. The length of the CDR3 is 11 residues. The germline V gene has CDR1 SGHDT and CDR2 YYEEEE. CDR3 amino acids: CASRGSGEQYF. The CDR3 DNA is TGTGCCAGCAGGGGTTCGGGCGAGCAGTACTTC.

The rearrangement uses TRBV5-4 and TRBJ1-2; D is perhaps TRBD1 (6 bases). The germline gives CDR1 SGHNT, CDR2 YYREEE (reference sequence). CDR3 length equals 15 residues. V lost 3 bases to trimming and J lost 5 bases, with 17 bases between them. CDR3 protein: CASSSGIRTEYGYTF. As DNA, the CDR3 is TGTGCCAGCAGCTCGGGTATTAGGACAGAGTATGGCTACACCTTC.

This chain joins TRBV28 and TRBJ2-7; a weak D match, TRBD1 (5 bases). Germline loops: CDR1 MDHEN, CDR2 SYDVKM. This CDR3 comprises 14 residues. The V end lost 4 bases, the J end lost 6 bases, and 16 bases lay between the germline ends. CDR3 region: CASSSRMTDTEQYF. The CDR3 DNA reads TGTGCCAGCAGTTCTAGAATGACAGATACCGAGCAGTACTTC.

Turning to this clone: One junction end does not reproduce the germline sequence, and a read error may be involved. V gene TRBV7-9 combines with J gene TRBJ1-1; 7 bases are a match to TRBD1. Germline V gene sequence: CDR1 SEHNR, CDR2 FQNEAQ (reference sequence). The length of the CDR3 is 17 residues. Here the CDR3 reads CASSRDSILPQNAEAFF. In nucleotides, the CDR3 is TGTGCCAGCAGCCGGGACAGTATACTTCCACAGAACGCTGAAGCTTTCTTT. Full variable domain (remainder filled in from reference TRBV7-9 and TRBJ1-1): DTGVSQNPRHKITKRGQNVTFRCDPISEHNRLYWYRQTLGQGPEFLTYFQNEAQLEKSRLLSDRFSAERPKGSFSTLEIQRTEQGDSAMYLCASSRDSILPQNAEAFFGQGTRLTVV.

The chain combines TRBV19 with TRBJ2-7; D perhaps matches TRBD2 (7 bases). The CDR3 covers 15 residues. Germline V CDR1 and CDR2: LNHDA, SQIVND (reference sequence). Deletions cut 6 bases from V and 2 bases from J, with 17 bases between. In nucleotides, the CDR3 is TGTGCCAGTAGATCCAGGGGAGGGCCTCCCTACGAGCAGTACTTC. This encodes CASRSRGGPPYEQYF.

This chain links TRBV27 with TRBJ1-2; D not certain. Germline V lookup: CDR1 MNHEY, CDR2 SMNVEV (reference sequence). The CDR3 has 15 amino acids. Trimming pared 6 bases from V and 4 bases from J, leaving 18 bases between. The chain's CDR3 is CASRPDEAASYGYTF. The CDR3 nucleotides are TGTGCCAGCAGACCCGATGAGGCCGCTAGCTATGGCTACACCTTC.

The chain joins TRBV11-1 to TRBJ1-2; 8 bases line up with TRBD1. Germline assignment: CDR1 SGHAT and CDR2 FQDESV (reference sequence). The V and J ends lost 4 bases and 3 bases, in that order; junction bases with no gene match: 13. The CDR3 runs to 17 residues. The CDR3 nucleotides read TGTGCCAGCAGCTCACCCATAACAGGGGGAACGGACTATGGCTACACCTTC. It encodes CASSSPITGGTDYGYTF.

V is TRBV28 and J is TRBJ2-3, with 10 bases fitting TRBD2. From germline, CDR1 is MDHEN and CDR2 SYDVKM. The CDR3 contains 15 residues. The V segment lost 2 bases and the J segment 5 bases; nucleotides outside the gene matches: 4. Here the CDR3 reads CASSLMASGRDTQYF. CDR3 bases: TGTGCCAGCAGTTTAATGGCTAGCGGGAGAGATACGCAGTATTTT.

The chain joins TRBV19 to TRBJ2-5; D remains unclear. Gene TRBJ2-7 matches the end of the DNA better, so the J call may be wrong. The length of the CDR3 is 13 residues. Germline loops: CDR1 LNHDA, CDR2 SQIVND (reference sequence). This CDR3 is CASSDRPSYEQYF. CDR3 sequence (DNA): TGTGCCAGTAGTGATCGCCCCTCCTACGAGCAGTACTTC.

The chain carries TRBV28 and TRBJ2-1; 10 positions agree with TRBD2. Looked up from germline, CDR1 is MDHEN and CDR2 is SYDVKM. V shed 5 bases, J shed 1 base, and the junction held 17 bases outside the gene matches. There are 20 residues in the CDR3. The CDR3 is CASSLGTSDISGGSYNEQFF. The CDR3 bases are TGTGCCAGCAGTCTCGGGACTAGCGATATATCGGGAGGGTCCTACAATGAGCAGTTCTTC.

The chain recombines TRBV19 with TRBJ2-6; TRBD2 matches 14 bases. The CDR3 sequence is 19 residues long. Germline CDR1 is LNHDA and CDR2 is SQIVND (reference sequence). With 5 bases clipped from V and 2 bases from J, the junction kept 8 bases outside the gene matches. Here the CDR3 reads CASSLLPGLAGAGANVLTF. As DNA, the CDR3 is TGTGCCAGTAGTTTACTACCGGGACTAGCGGGAGCTGGGGCCAACGTCCTGACTTTC.